This T cell receptor (beta chain) was recovered during a study of OX40 agonist ivuxolimab in advanced cancers. About the study as a whole: The costimulatory receptor OX40 (CD134) was targeted by ivuxolimab, a fully human IgG2 agonistic monoclonal antibody. Intravenous ivuxolimab was administered to patients every 2 weeks at six dose levels: 0.01, 0.1, 0.3, 1.5, 3 and 10 mg/kg. Of the approximately 50 patients in dose escalation, 19 had hepatocellular carcinoma, some 15 had melanoma, 9 had renal cell carcinoma and 9 had head and neck cancer. A male proportion of around 83% and a mean age of approximately 61 years, ranging from 23 to 79, were recorded for the dose-escalation cohort. Patients were allowed to have had prior anti-PD-1, anti-PD-L1 or anti-CTLA-4 therapy, and 40% to 45% of the dose-escalation patients had previously received checkpoint inhibitors. Three dose-escalation patients achieved partial responses, one with hepatocellular carcinoma and two with cutaneous melanoma. Peripheral TCRbeta sequencing was intended to test whether TCR sequence diversity was altered and clonal T-cell expansion was caused by ivuxolimab. The paper covers the monotherapy dose-escalation part of the phase I ivuxolimab trial, which included N of about 51 patients. On the study overall, not on this receptor specifically: At doses from 0.1 to 3.0 mg/kg, clonal expansion was seen in both CD4+ and CD8+ blood T cells between baseline and week 6. After ivuxolimab, more expanded clones were found on average in CD8+ T cells than in CD4+ T cells. Antigen specificity was not determined for the clonally expanded peripheral T cells. Partial responders in the 0.1-3.0 mg/kg groups had among the lowest normalized peripheral clonal expansion, especially among CD8+ T cells. Low levels of normalized T-cell clonal expansion were also seen in some patients who did not respond.

The CDR3 contains 15 residues, cysteine and phenylalanine counted. The CDR3 DNA has 45 bases and is translated from base 1. CDR1 MNHNY and CDR2 SVGAGI were looked up in the germline V gene (reference sequence). V lost 6 bases and J lost 7 bases; the stretch between them is 21 bases long. There are a few counts of this clone. Its cognate antigen has yet to be identified. Within one base of it there is no much larger clone, and no base qualities were kept. Genomic DNA was isolated from the sorted cells so that the TCRbeta CDR3 region could be sequenced. TCRbeta CDR3 regions were sequenced using the immunoSEQ Assay. Not all clones reach the TCRdb copy of this immuneACCESS table, which keeps in-frame sequences only. Checked studies attribute under half of the gap to unresolved V genes and leave the rest unexplained. The sample records 90,000 to 100,000 clones, less than 90% of which are singletons. The top ten clones comprise 0.8% to 1% of the sample.

The trial excluded patients who had a history of autoimmune disease or were on systemic immunosuppression. Peripheral blood for TCR sequencing was collected from all dose cohorts at baseline, on cycle 4 day 1, and on cycle 7 day 1. The samples were drawn from a first-in-human, open-label, multicenter phase I dose-escalation trial of ivuxolimab. Adults with locally advanced or metastatic melanoma, renal cell carcinoma, hepatocellular carcinoma or head and neck squamous cell carcinoma were enrolled in the trial. Before TCR sequencing, CD4+ T cells and CD8+ T cells from peripheral blood were sorted into separate populations.

This clonotype originated in an adult with an advanced solid tumor such as melanoma, head and neck, liver or kidney cancer. Sequenced here: CD4+ or CD8+ T cells sorted from blood, sampled in a trial of the OX40 agonist ivuxolimab. The rearranged segments are TRBV6-6 and TRBJ2-5; possibly the D gene is TRBD1, per 6 matching bases. The CDR3 reads CASSSSTGLLWTQYF. In nucleotide form, the sequence is TGTGCCAGCAGCTCCTCGACAGGACTCTTGTGGACCCAGTACTTC.